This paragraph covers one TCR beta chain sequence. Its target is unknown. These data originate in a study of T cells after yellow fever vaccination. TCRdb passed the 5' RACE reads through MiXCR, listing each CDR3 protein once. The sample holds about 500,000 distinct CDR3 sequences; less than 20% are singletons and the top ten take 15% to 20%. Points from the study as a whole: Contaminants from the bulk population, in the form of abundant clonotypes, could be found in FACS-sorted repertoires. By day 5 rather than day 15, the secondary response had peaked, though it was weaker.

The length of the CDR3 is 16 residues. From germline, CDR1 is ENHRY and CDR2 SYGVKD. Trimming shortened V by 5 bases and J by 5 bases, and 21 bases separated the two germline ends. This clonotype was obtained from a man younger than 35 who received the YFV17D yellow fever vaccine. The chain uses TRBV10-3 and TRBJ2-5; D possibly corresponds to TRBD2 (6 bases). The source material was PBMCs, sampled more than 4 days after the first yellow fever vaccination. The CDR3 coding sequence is TGTGCCATCAGTTTGAAAGCCGCGGGGCCAGGGGAGACCCAGTACTTC. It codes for CAISLKAAGPGETQYF.